This section outlines one T cell receptor (beta chain) sequence together with its context. Its antigen is unknown. No base quality values were provided; no much bigger clone lies one nucleotide off. The entry originates in a study of blood T cell repertoires in COVID-19 (dated by TCRdb to the early 2020s). Background on the whole study: Samples from collaborators originated in the United States, Italy and Spain and spanned both the acute and convalescent phases of COVID-19. The prospective study material was composed of cDNA or gDNA derived from T cells, B-cell-depleted T cells, or PBMCs. Deeply sampled blood TCRbeta repertoires from subjects exposed to, actively infected with, or recovered from COVID-19 were included in the dataset. The repertoires were released in a freely available public database meant as a resource for research on the immune response to SARS-CoV-2. The samples were drawn from the first 160 participants of the ongoing ImmuneRACE study and from 1,200 or so subjects provided by 6 global collaborators. The sample metadata nearly always contained a de-identified subject ID, COVID-19 status, age in years and sex. Where HLA class I and class II types were available, the types were taken from metadata supplied by the sample provider, not from assay-based typing.

TCRbeta CDR3 regions were amplified from genomic DNA using the immunoSEQ Assay, a bias-controlled multiplex PCR. On the authors' methods: The number of nucleated cells in each sample was estimated from the amplification of reference gene primers within the assay. To quantify the absolute abundance of each unique TCRbeta CDR3 rearrangement, sequence reads were collapsed and filtered. For each sample, productive Simpson clonality was calculated as the square root of Simpson's diversity index over productive rearrangements. Not all clones reach the TCRdb copy of this immuneACCESS table, which keeps in-frame sequences only. Checked studies attribute under half of the gap to unresolved V genes and leave the rest unexplained. The V and J calls and clone size come from that table; D and trimming were worked out from the DNA. The sample has around 230,000 clones on record, about 81% of them singletons. The ten largest clones add up to around an eighth of the sample.

Each collaborating institution followed its own protocols to collect whole blood in K2EDTA tubes. For TCRbeta analysis, collaborators shipped samples as frozen whole blood, isolated PBMCs, or DNA extracted from either of those sample types. The cysteine opens and the phenylalanine closes a CDR3 of 12 amino acids. Only the CDR3 portion is preserved as DNA: 36 bases, with reading frame beginning at the first base. The germline V gene specifies SGHVS as CDR1 and FQNEAQ as CDR2. V lost 3 bases and J lost 8 bases; the stretch between them is 10 bases long. The paper as a whole reports these results and caveats: The quantity of clinical and demographic metadata differed by source and by participant and was supplied without curation.

The receptor was isolated from a woman aged 60-75 years with active or convalescent COVID-19. The specimen sequenced was peripheral blood. The chain is assembled from TRBV7-8 and TRBJ1-2; no confident D gene assignment can be made. The sequenced DNA is TGTGCCAGCAGCTTTCTGGGAGAGGGCTACACCTTC. This encodes CASSFLGEGYTF.